This TCR beta chain was observed in a study of OX40 agonist ivuxolimab in advanced cancers. Germline trimming cut 5 bases from V and 5 bases from J; bases unmatched to any gene: 4. The germline V gene encodes CDR1 MDHEN and CDR2 SYDVKM. The CDR3 sequence is 14 residues long. Only in-frame clones appear in the TCRdb table, and some are missing; sequencing was by immunoSEQ multiplex PCR. The sample gives about 20,000 clones, 70% to 90% of which show up once; around 38% is in the top ten. The origin of this receptor is an adult with an advanced solid tumor such as melanoma, head and neck, liver or kidney cancer. This sample comprised CD4+ or CD8+ T cells sorted from blood, obtained in a trial of the OX40 agonist ivuxolimab. The chain has TRBV28 and TRBJ2-3; 10 bases are shared with TRBD1. CDR3: CASSIGTGEDTQYF. The CDR3 DNA sequence: TGTGCCAGCAGTATTGGGACAGGGGAAGATACGCAGTATTTT.